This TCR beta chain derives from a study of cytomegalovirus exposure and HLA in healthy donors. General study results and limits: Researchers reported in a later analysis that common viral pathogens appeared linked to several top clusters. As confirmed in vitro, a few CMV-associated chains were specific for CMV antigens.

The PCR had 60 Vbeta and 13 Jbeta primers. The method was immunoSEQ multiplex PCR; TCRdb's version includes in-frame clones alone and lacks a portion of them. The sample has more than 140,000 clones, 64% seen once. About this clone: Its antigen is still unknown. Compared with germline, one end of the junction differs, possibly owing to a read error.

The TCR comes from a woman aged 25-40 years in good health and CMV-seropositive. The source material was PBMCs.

CDR3 loop: CASSSEGVRQFF. Written as DNA, the CDR3 is TGTGCTAGCAGCTCCGAGGGGGTTCGGCAGTTCTTC. This chain links TRBV7-7 with TRBJ2-1; D perhaps matches TRBD1 (6 bases). Per germline, CDR1 SSHAT and CDR2 FNYEAQ (reference sequence). The CDR3 has 12 amino acids.